Following are 4 T cell receptor beta chains from one sample sequenced in a study of early T cells in non-severe SARS-CoV-2 infection. Each CDR3 protein is one row after TCRdb ran MiXCR on the 5' RACE reads. The table records over 60,000 distinct CDR3 sequences, 9.5% to 15% of them present only once. This specimen was whole blood, taken at baseline. The receptors come from an adult who was a healthcare worker with PCR-confirmed SARS-CoV-2 infection or an uninfected control (not recorded which).

This clonotype was seen a few times. The rearrangement links TRBV29-1 to TRBJ1-1; 7 bases match TRBD1. Germline V CDR1 and CDR2: SQVTM, ANQGSEA. This CDR3 contains 15 residues. V was clipped by 5 bases and J by 0 bases; unmatched bases: 9. CDR3 in amino acids: CSVRGPVDMNTEAFF. The CDR3 DNA sequence: TGCAGCGTTAGGGGGCCCGTGGACATGAACACTGAAGCTTTCTTT. The full variable domain, rest sourced from reference TRBV29-1 and TRBJ1-1, is SAVISQKPSRDICQRGTSLTIQCQVDSQVTMMFWYRQQPGQSLTLIATANQGSEATYESGFVIDKFPISRPNLTFSTLTVSNMSPEDSSIYLCSVRGPVDMNTEAFFGQGTRLTVV.

The genes are TRBV7-9 and TRBJ2-6; a possible D gene is TRBD1 (5 bases). The CDR3 length is 18 residues. V was pared by 2 bases and J by 0 bases, with 14 bases between. Looked up from germline, CDR1 is SEHNR and CDR2 is FQNEAQ (reference sequence). CDR3: CASSLRGIPDSGANVLTF. The CDR3 DNA reads as TGTGCCAGCAGCTTAAGGGGAATCCCAGACTCTGGGGCCAACGTCCTGACTTTC.

This clonotype was counted only a few times. This chain joins TRBV7-2 and TRBJ2-3; D possibly matches TRBD1 or TRBD2 (5 bases each). Germline CDR1 is SGHTA and CDR2 is FQGNSA. V dropped 4 bases and J dropped 13 bases, with 18 bases sitting between them. The length of the CDR3 is 13 residues. CDR3: CASSSRGLVREYF. The CDR3, as DNA: TGTGCCAGCAGCTCGAGGGGCCTAGTCAGGGAGTATTTT. Drawing the rest from reference TRBV7-2 and TRBJ2-3, the complete variable domain is GAGVSQSPSNKVTEKGKDVELRCDPISGHTALYWYRQSLGQGLEFLIYFQGNSAPDKSGLPSDRFSAERTGGSVSTLTIQRTQQEDSAVYLCASSSRGLVREYFGPGTRLTVL.

This clonotype was counted a few times. The J gene is TRBJ2-2, the V gene TRBV12-3 or TRBV12-4, with TRBD1 matching 7 bases. J lost 5 bases, V lost 2 bases, and 5 bases had no gene match. CDR3 length equals 15 residues. The CDR3 protein is CASSLRAGGTGELFF. The CDR3 DNA sequence: TGTGCCAGCAGTTTAAGGGCAGGGGGAACCGGGGAGCTGTTTTTT.